The present T cell receptor (beta chain) was sequenced within a study of T cells after yellow fever vaccination (dated by TCRdb to the late 2010s). As for the study more broadly: Libraries from fractions with low cell numbers were prepared with the SMART-Seq v4 Ultra Low Input RNA kit. To follow T-cell clones before and after primary and booster YFV17D yellow fever vaccination, bulk TCR alpha and beta repertoires were sequenced over time. Two healthy male donors made up the cohort, one aged 18 to 29 years and the other aged 30 to 40 years. Blood was collected at multiple timepoints before and after primary and secondary immunization, and bulk PBMC replicates and cell subsets were isolated.

General findings and caveats noted by the study authors: After the booster, most of the clones that had expanded following primary vaccination were detected again (almost 98% of CD4 and 85% to 90% of CD8), which suggests that memory was broadly maintained. Only a couple of donors were included in the study, so the extent to which the findings can be generalized is limited. Computational filtering was needed because FACS-sorted repertoires could contain abundant contaminating clonotypes from the bulk population. A small fraction of clonotypes appeared in both the CD4 and CD8 compartments, likely as a result of convergent recombination. Compared with the primary T-cell response, the secondary T-cell response was weaker but faster, peaking on day 5 rather than day 15.

The table lists this clonotype with many counts. Its antigen remains undetermined. Base quality data are lacking; no much larger clone is found one base away. The data were produced on an Illumina NovaSeq 6000. TCR cDNA was synthesized by 5'RACE template switching, which introduced a universal primer site and unique molecular identifiers. cDNA synthesis was primed from both the TCR alpha and TCR beta constant segments. Library amplification involved two PCR steps, and the second step added sample barcodes and sequencing adapters. Libraries were sequenced on Illumina HiSeq 2500 (2x100 bp) or NovaSeq (2x150 bp). The paper's processing steps were these. MIGEC was used to demultiplex reads and collapse the reads into UMI consensus sequences, and MiXCR was used for V(D)J alignment. Clonotypes responding to the vaccine were identified with edgeR on replicate PBMC samples, with the criteria of FDR below 0.01 and a log2 fold change above 5 up to day 15. Each bulk clonotype received a CD4 or CD8 identity based on whether the sequenced CD4 or CD8 repertoire contained that clonotype at higher abundance. In TCRdb, the public reads were trimmed at Q25 with fastp and aligned with MiXCR, with productive beta chains retained. Identical CDR3 proteins give one entry, which carries the most common genes and DNA. The V and J calls were not made by the authors but by TCRdb's processing. The sample has about 340,000 distinct CDR3 sequences on record, 3% to 4.5% of them singletons. The biggest ten clones account for roughly 26% of the sample.

The sample's treatment or condition label is to be understood as: live attenuated yellow fever vaccine strain. At each blood-draw timepoint, two biological replicates of bulk PBMCs were obtained. PBMCs were isolated from peripheral blood using a standard Ficoll-Paque protocol. TriZol was used to extract RNA from bulk PBMCs, from CD4 and CD8 fractions, and from dextramer-positive and dextramer-negative fractions. CDR1 and CDR2 are read off the germline V gene as ENHRY and SYGVKD. V is shortened by 3 bases, J by 5 bases, and the region joining them spans 19 bases. CDR3 length: 17 amino acids, cysteine to phenylalanine. The only DNA kept is the CDR3, 51 bases in frame from the first base.

The rearranged chain carries TRBV10-3 and TRBJ1-4, with TRBD1 tentatively as D gene (6 bases match). This material consisted of PBMCs, taken 5 days after the yellow fever booster vaccination. The sequence came from a man aged 18 to 30 who received the YFV17D yellow fever vaccine. The encoded CDR3 is CAISESFGGPLNEKLFF. The nucleotides read TGTGCCATCAGTGAAAGCTTTGGGGGGCCTCTCAATGAAAAACTGTTTTTT.